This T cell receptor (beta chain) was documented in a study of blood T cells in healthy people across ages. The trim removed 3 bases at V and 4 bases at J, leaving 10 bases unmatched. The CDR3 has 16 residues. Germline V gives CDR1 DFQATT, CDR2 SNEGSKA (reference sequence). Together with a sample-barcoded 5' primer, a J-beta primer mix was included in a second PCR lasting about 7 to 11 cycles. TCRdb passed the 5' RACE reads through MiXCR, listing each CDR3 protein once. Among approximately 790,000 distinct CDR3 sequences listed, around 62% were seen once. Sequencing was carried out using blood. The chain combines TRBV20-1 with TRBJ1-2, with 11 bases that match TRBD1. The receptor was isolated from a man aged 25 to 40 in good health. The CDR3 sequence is CSARDRGRGVLYGYTF. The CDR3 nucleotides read TGCAGTGCTAGGGACAGGGGGCGAGGAGTCCTCTATGGCTACACCTTC.